This TCR beta chain derives from a study of human T cells and chemical hapten exposure. Study-wide context: How much TCR each sample yielded varied, mostly because pooled library volumes differed slightly.

The CDR3 has 12 amino acids. The germline gives CDR1 MNHEY, CDR2 SVGAGI. As to this clonotype: An end of the junction differs from the germline gene, which may be a read error.

Time point defined: healthy volunteer bleed at 6 weeks. Total RNA was isolated from whole blood that had not been fractionated. One entry per CDR3 protein results from TCRdb running MiXCR on the RACE reads. The sample has roughly 71,000 distinct CDR3 sequences; approximately 6.5% are singletons. This rearrangement joins TRBV6-5 to TRBJ1-2; the D gene is possibly TRBD1 (5 bases). Material: whole blood. The source is a female donor in good health. Some clones in this sample may be carry-over from other donors' samples. CDR3 sequence reads: CASSYSWGFWAF. The CDR3 nucleotides are TGTGCCAGCAGTTACTCGTGGGGGTTTTGGGCCTTC.